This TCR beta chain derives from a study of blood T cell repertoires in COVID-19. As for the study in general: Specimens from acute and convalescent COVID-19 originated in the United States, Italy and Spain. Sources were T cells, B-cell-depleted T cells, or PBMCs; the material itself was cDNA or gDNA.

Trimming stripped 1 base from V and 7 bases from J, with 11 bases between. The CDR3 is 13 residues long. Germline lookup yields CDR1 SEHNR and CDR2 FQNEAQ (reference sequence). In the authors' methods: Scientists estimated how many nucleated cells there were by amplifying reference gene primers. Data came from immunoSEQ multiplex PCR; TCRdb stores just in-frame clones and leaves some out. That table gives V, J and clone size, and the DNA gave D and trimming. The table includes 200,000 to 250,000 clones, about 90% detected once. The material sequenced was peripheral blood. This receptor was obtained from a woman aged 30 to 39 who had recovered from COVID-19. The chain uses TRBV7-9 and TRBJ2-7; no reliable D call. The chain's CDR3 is CASSLVSSWEQYF. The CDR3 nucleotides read TGTGCCAGCAGCTTAGTGAGCTCGTGGGAGCAGTACTTC. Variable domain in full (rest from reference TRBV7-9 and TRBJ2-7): DTGVSQNPRHKITKRGQNVTFRCDPISEHNRLYWYRQTLGQGPEFLTYFQNEAQLEKSRLLSDRFSAERPKGSFSTLEIQRTEQGDSAMYLCASSLVSSWEQYFGPGTRLTVT.